This T cell receptor (beta chain) was recovered during a study of T cell repertoires in cytomegalovirus infection. About the research overall: An indication of both CMV infection and matching HLA type came from public TCR beta signatures. Study-wide points: Using cumulative public TCR beta family frequency, the authors identified those who carried CMV together with the relevant HLA.

Remarks on this clonotype: What it binds is unknown.

MiXCR was run by TCRdb on the reads, yielding one entry per CDR3 protein. In the table there are about 300,000 distinct CDR3 sequences, over 20% of which are singletons. The sequence was obtained from a human donor in good health (CMV status not recorded). Some clones in this sample may be carry-over from other donors' samples. Sequencing used PBMCs.

The CDR3 bases are TGTGCCACCGAAAGCTCTGGAAACACCATATATTTT. Translating gives CATESSGNTIYF. This chain joins TRBV24-1 and TRBJ1-3, with D unresolved. V was clipped by 9 bases and J by 0 bases, with 5 bases between them. This CDR3 is built from 12 residues. CDR1 and CDR2 from the germline V gene are KGHDR and SFDVKD.